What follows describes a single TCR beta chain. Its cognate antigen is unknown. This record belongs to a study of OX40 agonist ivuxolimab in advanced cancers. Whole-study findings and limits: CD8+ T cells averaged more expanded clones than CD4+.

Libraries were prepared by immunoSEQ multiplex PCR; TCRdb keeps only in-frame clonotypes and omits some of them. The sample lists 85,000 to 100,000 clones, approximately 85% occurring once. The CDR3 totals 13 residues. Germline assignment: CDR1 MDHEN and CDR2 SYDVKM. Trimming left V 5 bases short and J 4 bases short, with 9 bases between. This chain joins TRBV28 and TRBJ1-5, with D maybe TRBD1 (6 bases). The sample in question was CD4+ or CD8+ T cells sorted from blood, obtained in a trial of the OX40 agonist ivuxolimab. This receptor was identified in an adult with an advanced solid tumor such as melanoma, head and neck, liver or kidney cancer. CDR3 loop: CASSGQLNQPQHF. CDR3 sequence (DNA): TGTGCCAGCAGTGGACAGCTAAATCAGCCCCAGCATTTT.